This TCR beta chain was profiled in a study of OX40 agonist ivuxolimab in advanced cancers. Study-level background: Ivuxolimab was delivered to patients intravenously every 2 weeks at doses spanning 0.01 to 10 mg/kg. Findings and caveats of the study: At 0.1 to 3.0 mg/kg, clonal expansion of CD4+ and CD8+ blood T cells had occurred by week 6.

In the case of this clone: Antigen unknown.

This table comes from immunoSEQ multiplex PCR, and its TCRdb copy is limited to in-frame clones, with some not included. The table records some 100,000 clones, just over 90% of them present only once. V was trimmed by 0 bases and J by 5 bases, leaving 10 bases between them. This CDR3 region has 14 residues. The germline gives CDR1 SGHTA, CDR2 FQGNSA. The TCR comes from an adult with an advanced solid tumor such as melanoma, head and neck, liver or kidney cancer. V gene TRBV7-2 combines with J gene TRBJ2-5; D might be TRBD2 (5 bases). The specimen comprised CD4+ or CD8+ T cells sorted from blood, sampled in a trial of the OX40 agonist ivuxolimab. This chain's CDR3 is CASSLAGVGETQYF. The CDR3 DNA sequence: TGTGCCAGCAGCTTAGCGGGAGTAGGGGAGACCCAGTACTTC.